Each of the 3 T cell receptor beta chains below was sequenced from the same sample in a study of cytomegalovirus exposure and HLA in healthy donors. This PCR relied on a set of 60 Vbeta primers and 13 Jbeta primers. Data came from immunoSEQ multiplex PCR; TCRdb stores just in-frame clones and leaves some out. The sample lists 95,000 to 150,000 clones; roughly 82% were seen once. The sample consisted of PBMCs. The receptors derive from a woman in her fifties or sixties in good health and CMV-seropositive.

This clone was found a few times. V is TRBV10-1 and J is TRBJ1-1, with 9 bases that match TRBD1. The CDR3 spans 14 residues. Trimming at V came to 6 bases and at J to 2 bases, leaving 4 bases not matched to a gene. Germline CDR1 reads WNHNN; CDR2 reads SYGVQD (reference sequence). The CDR3 protein is CASSMDRGNTEAFF. As DNA, the CDR3 is TGCGCCAGCAGCATGGACAGGGGCAACACTGAAGCTTTCTTT.

V usage is TRBV30 and J usage is TRBJ2-1; 7 bases are a match to TRBD2. CDR1 is GTSNPN, CDR2 SVGIG, per germline (reference sequence). This CDR3 region has 13 residues. The J segment lost 12 bases and the V segment lost 0 bases, leaving 8 bases of the junction unmatched. CDR3 DNA sequence: TGTGCCTGGAGTGTACAGGACGGGAGGTCGCAGTTCTTC. This sequence encodes CAWSVQDGRSQFF.

The rearrangement uses TRBV5-1 and TRBJ2-1; 11 nucleotides align to TRBD2. Germline assignment: CDR1 SGHRS and CDR2 YFSETQ. The CDR3 sequence is 15 residues long. V dropped 5 bases and J dropped 4; count of bases not matched to a gene: 5. Written as DNA, the CDR3 is TGCGCCAGCAGAAACGGGACTAGCGGTTACAATGAGCAGTTCTTC. Translated, it gives CASRNGTSGYNEQFF.